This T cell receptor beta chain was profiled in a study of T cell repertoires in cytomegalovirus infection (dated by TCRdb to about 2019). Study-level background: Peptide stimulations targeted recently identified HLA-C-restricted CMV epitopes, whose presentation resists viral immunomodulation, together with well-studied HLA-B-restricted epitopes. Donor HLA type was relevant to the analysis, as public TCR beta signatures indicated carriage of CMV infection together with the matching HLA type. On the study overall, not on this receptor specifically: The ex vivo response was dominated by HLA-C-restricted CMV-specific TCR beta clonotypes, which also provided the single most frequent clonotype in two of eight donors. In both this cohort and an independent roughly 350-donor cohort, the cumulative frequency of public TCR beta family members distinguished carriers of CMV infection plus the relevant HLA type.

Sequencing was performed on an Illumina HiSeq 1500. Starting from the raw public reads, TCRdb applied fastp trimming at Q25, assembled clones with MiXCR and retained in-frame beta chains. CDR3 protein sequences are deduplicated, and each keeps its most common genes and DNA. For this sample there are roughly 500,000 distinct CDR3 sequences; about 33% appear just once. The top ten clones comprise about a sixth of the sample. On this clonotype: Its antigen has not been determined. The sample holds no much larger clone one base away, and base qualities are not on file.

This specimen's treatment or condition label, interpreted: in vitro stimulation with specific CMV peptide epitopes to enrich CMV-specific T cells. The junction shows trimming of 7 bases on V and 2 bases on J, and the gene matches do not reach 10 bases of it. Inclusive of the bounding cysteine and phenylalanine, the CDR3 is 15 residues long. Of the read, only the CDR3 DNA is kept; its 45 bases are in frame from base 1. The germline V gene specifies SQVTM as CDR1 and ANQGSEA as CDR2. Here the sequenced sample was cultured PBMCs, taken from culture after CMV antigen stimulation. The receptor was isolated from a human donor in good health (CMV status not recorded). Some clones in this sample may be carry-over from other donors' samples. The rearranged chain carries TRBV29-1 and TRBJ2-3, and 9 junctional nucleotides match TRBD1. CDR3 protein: CSAKPGTGNTDTQYF. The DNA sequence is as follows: TGCAGCGCAAAACCCGGGACAGGGAACACAGATACGCAGTATTTT.